The clone carrying this T cell receptor (beta chain) was counted only a few times. The data are from a study of patients and donors after allogeneic stem cell transplantation. V lost 6 bases to trimming and J lost 7 bases; unmatched junction nucleotides: 9. The CDR3 loop spans 15 amino acids. Germline V gene sequence: CDR1 SGHTA, CDR2 FQGNSA. TCRdb redid the calling of the RT-PCR reads with MiXCR, one entry per CDR3 protein. The profile shows about 150,000 distinct CDR3 sequences, 30% to 45% of them singletons. The material sequenced was blood, either unsorted or a sorted T cell fraction (not recorded which). The origin of this receptor is a human donor who was either an allogeneic HSCT recipient or a stem cell or donor lymphocyte infusion donor (not recorded which). It is not recorded whose cells these are; they may come from a transplant donor. The chain employs TRBV7-2 and TRBJ1-4, with 9 bases lining up with TRBD1. In DNA form, the CDR3 reads TGTGCCAGCAGGGGGGACAGGGAATTTGTTGAAAAACTGTTTTTT. As protein: CASRGDREFVEKLFF. The complete variable domain, with remaining parts taken from reference TRBV7-2 and TRBJ1-4, reads GAGVSQSPSNKVTEKGKDVELRCDPISGHTALYWYRQSLGQGLEFLIYFQGNSAPDKSGLPSDRFSAERTGGSVSTLTIQRTQQEDSAVYLCASRGDREFVEKLFFGSGTQLSVL.